This TCR beta chain is from a study of beta chain features in type 1 diabetes. Whole-study findings and limits: At VDJ recombination sites, type 1 diabetes patients had fewer insertions and more deleted nucleotides.

Of note for this clone: Its antigen is not known.

The CDR3 consists of 11 residues. V gave up 3 bases and J gave up 7 bases, with 7 bases separating them. In germline, CDR1 is DFQATT, CDR2 SNEGSKA (reference sequence). Reverse transcribing all isolated RNA meant expressed TCRB transcripts were sequenced. Some clones are missing from TCRdb's copy, which holds only in-frame ones; the method was immunoSEQ multiplex PCR. The sample holds some 99,000 clones, 30% to 50% seen once. The sequenced sample was stem cell memory CD4+ T cells from blood. The chain employs TRBV20-1 and TRBJ2-1; D call uncertain. The TCR sequence derives from a young woman in good health. The CDR3 bases are TGCAGTGCTAGTCCCCGGAATGAGCAGTTCTTC. Translated, it gives CSASPRNEQFF.